The 25 T cell receptor beta chains below all came from one sample that was sequenced in a study of blood T cells in healthy people across ages. Alongside a J-beta primer mix, a sample-barcoded 5' primer served in a second PCR lasting roughly 6 to 11 cycles. TCRdb analysed the 5' RACE reads with MiXCR anew, one entry per CDR3 protein. The table shows 590,000 or so distinct CDR3 sequences, with under 30% occurring only once. The sequencing sample was made of blood. These TCRs come from a woman older than 75 in good health.

This clonotype was counted at least ten times. CDR3 residues: CSAYRDYNEQFF. In DNA, the CDR3 is TGCAGCGCCTACAGGGATTACAATGAGCAGTTCTTC. This sequence joins TRBV29-1 and TRBJ2-1; tentatively, D is TRBD1 (6 bases). This CDR3 is built from 12 residues. Germline values: CDR1 SQVTM, CDR2 ANQGSEA. The ends were cut back, 7 bases at V and 4 bases at J, with 11 bases in the middle.

About this clonotype: Just one base apart from a much larger clone, this may be a read error. This chain connects TRBV5-1 to TRBJ2-3; D is perhaps TRBD1 (5 bases). Germline V lookup: CDR1 SGHRS, CDR2 YFSETQ. The CDR3 totals 15 residues. The germline V and J ends were trimmed by 0 bases and 3 bases, with 11 bases remaining between them. DNA for the CDR3: TGCGCCAGCAGCTTGGCTACCAGGGTGACAGATACGCAGTATTTT. Encoded protein: CASSLATRVTDTQYF.

This clonotype has a single count. Its ends do not fully match the called genes, so a read error is possible. The chain has TRBV10-3 and TRBJ2-2, with 10 bases aligning to TRBD2. The CDR3 extends over 15 amino acids. Germline V gene sequence: CDR1 ENHRY, CDR2 SYGVKD. This chain's CDR3 is CAISSGTSVTEELFF. The CDR3 DNA follows: TGTGCCATCAGTTCCGGGACTAGCGTCACCGAGGAGCTGTTTTTT.

This clonotype was picked up a small number of times. This chain connects TRBV6-2 or TRBV6-3 to TRBJ1-2; 7 bases map to TRBD1. The CDR3 spans 14 residues. Trimming removed 6 bases from V and 1 base from J; junction bases left unmatched: 5. Germline lookup yields CDR1 MNHEY and CDR2 SVGEGT. CDR3 in DNA: TGTGCCAGCAGGCGACAGGGCTTTAACTATGGCTACACCTTC. Translated, it gives CASRRQGFNYGYTF.

This clonotype was counted only a few times. This may stem from a read error, because a much larger clone lies one nucleotide away. The V call is TRBV5-1, the J call TRBJ2-3; D gene unclear. CDR3 length: 14 amino acids. Germline assignment: CDR1 SGHRS and CDR2 YFSETQ. Trimming cost V 3 bases and J 5 bases, with 13 bases left between them. CDR3 sequence: CASSWDGSQDTQYF. CDR3 nucleotide sequence: TGCGCCAGCAGCTGGGATGGCAGTCAAGATACGCAGTATTTT.

This clonotype was detected many times. This chain connects TRBV10-3 to TRBJ2-7; 8 bases agree with TRBD2. Germline V CDR1 and CDR2: ENHRY, SYGVKD. With 4 bases clipped from V and 3 bases from J, the junction kept 8 bases outside the gene matches. The CDR3 length is 15 residues. CDR3 sequence reads: CAISVSGTRSYEQYF. The CDR3 DNA reads TGTGCCATCAGTGTTTCCGGGACTAGGAGCTACGAGCAGTACTTC.

This clonotype came up many times. The rearrangement uses TRBV30 and TRBJ2-7, with 9 nucleotides matching TRBD1. The V and J ends lost 3 bases and 3 bases, in that order; junction bases with no gene match: 6. This CDR3 has 14 residues. CDR1 and CDR2 from the germline V gene are GTSNPN and SVGIG (reference sequence). The DNA for the CDR3 is TGTGCCTGGAGCGAGGGACAGGGTGGCTACGAGCAGTACTTC. Encoded protein: CAWSEGQGGYEQYF.

The chain combines TRBV2 with TRBJ2-1; unclear D gene. The CDR3 consists of 14 residues. Germline lookup yields CDR1 SNHLY and CDR2 FYNNEI. Between the trimmed V and J ends, which lost 4 bases and 0 bases, there was a span of 7 bases. CDR3 sequence (DNA): TGTGCCAGCAGTGTGAGCAGCTCCTACAATGAGCAGTTCTTC. The encoded protein is CASSVSSSYNEQFF.

The table lists this clonotype with many counts. V and J are TRBV6-2 or TRBV6-3 and TRBJ2-1, with D tentatively TRBD2 (5 bases). CDR1 MNHEY and CDR2 SVGEGT come from the germline V gene. The CDR3 totals 10 residues. V was trimmed by 8 bases and J by 7 bases, leaving 6 bases between them. In DNA, the CDR3 is TGTGCCAGCGGAGGTAATGAGCAGTTCTTC. Its translation is CASGGNEQFF.

Only a few counts were recorded for this clonotype. The chain joins TRBV7-9 to TRBJ1-6, with D hard to call. The CDR3 covers 14 residues. Germline-derived CDR1 and CDR2 are SEHNR and FQNEAQ (reference sequence). V was shortened by 0 bases and J by 10 bases, with 10 bases between the two germline ends. The CDR3 reads CASSLARPVSPLHF. The CDR3 DNA reads TGTGCCAGCAGCTTAGCTAGACCTGTATCACCCCTCCACTTT.

A few counts support this clonotype. The chain couples TRBV6-1 to TRBJ2-3, with TRBD2 identical over 12 bases. Trimming cost V 5 bases and J 3 bases; bases outside gene matches: 12. The CDR3 contains 18 residues. The V gene's germline CDR1 is MNHNS and CDR2 SASEGT. In DNA form, the CDR3 reads TGTGCCAGCAGTAGCACCACTGGACTAGCGGGGATGACAGATACGCAGTATTTT. Protein product: CASSSTTGLAGMTDTQYF.

This clonotype was seen many times. V and J are TRBV7-2 and TRBJ2-2; tentative D call: TRBD1 (5 bases). The germline V gene encodes CDR1 SGHTA and CDR2 FQGNSA. With 0 bases removed from V and 6 bases from J, the gap between germline ends came to 17 bases. The CDR3 contains 17 residues. In DNA, the CDR3 is TGTGCCAGCAGCTTAGCGGCCGGCAGGGTAGGATCCGGGGAGCTGTTTTTT. Protein product: CASSLAAGRVGSGELFF.

This clonotype has just a few counts. This clone may be a read error of a much larger clone one base away. The chain couples TRBV20-1 to TRBJ2-1; possible D gene TRBD2, 5 bases. The last part of the DNA fits TRBJ2-7 better; the J call may be wrong. CDR1 and CDR2 (germline): DFQATT, SNEGSKA (reference sequence). This CDR3 is 16 amino acids long. The CDR3 bases are TGCAGTGCTAGAGAAAAGCGGCCCAGCTCCTACAATGAGCAGTACTTC. Its translation is CSAREKRPSSYNEQYF.

Points on this clonotype: One base away lies a much larger clone, so this may be a sequencing read error. The CDR3 region is CASSLSGGGFYNEQFF. DNA for the CDR3: TGTGCCAGCAGTTTATCTGGCGGGGGGTTTTACAATGAGCAGTTCTTC. The chain recombines TRBV28 with TRBJ2-1; the match to TRBD2 covers 8 bases. Looked up from germline, CDR1 is MDHEN and CDR2 is SYDVKM. The CDR3 has 16 residues. After removal of 1 base from V and 4 bases from J, the junction contained 6 bases not matched to a gene.

The table lists this clonotype with many counts. The chain has TRBV20-1 and TRBJ2-1; 9 bases are a match to TRBD2. Germline V gene data show CDR1 as DFQATT and CDR2 as SNEGSKA (reference sequence). Germline trimming cut 6 bases from V and 5 bases from J; bases unmatched to any gene: 8. The CDR3 runs 14 residues. The CDR3 nucleotides are TGCAGTGCGGGCGAGCGGGGGGTCCACAATGAGCAGTTCTTC. Amino acids: CSAGERGVHNEQFF.

Of note for this clonotype: This may be a read error: a much more frequent sequence differs by one nucleotide. The chain combines TRBV27 with TRBJ2-5, with a tentative D call TRBD1 (6 bases). This CDR3 contains 11 residues. V was trimmed by 7 bases and J by 7 bases, leaving 10 bases between them. CDR1 and CDR2 from the germline V gene are MNHEY and SMNVEV (reference sequence). The CDR3 coding sequence is TGTGCCAGCACAGGGGAAGGGACCCAGTACTTC. It specifies CASTGEGTQYF.

Details on this clonotype: A single base separates this from a much larger clone, so it may be a read error. CDR3 sequence reads: CAGSSRGSGVHTDTQYF. Written as DNA, the CDR3 is TGTGCCGGCAGCTCAAGGGGGAGCGGGGTCCACACAGATACGCAGTATTTT. This chain links TRBV12-3 or TRBV12-4 with TRBJ2-3, with D perhaps matching TRBD2 (7 bases). This CDR3 is 17 amino acids long.

This clonotype turned up a few times. CDR3 in DNA: TGCAGTGCAGACAGGGGGAACACCGGGGAGCTGTTTTTT. Encoded protein: CSADRGNTGELFF. The chain is built from TRBV20-1 and TRBJ2-2; 8 bases align to TRBD1. Trimming cost V 6 bases and J 1 base; bases outside gene matches: 1. This CDR3 spans 13 amino acids. CDR1 is DFQATT, CDR2 SNEGSKA, per germline (reference sequence).

CDR3 in DNA: TGTGCCAGCAGTGGACAGGGGGCAATCTCCTACGAGCAGTACTTC. It is translated as CASSGQGAISYEQYF. The V call is TRBV6-1, the J call TRBJ2-7; 10 nucleotides align to TRBD1. Trimming took 4 bases from V and 0 from J; bases not matched to a gene: 3. CDR3 length: 15 residues. CDR1 and CDR2 from the germline V gene are MNHNS and SASEGT.

This clonotype has a handful of counts. A single base separates this from a much larger clone, so it may be a read error. The chain couples TRBV15 to TRBJ2-5, with D tentatively TRBD1 or TRBD2 (6 bases each). CDR1 and CDR2 (germline): LNHNV, YYDKDF (reference sequence). The CDR3 extends over 17 amino acids. Here the CDR3 DNA reads TGTGCCGCCAGCAGAGATCTCTTCGGGGGCCCCCAAGAGACCCAGTACTTC. This translates into CAASRDLFGGPQETQYF.

This clonotype has just a few counts. V and J are TRBV20-1 and TRBJ2-5; 12 positions match TRBD2. Germline V gene data show CDR1 as DFQATT and CDR2 as SNEGSKA (reference sequence). The CDR3 consists of 15 residues. Trimming at V came to 0 bases and at J to 9 bases, leaving 8 bases not matched to a gene. CDR3 residues: CSARDLTSGRLAQYF. The CDR3 nucleotides read TGCAGTGCTAGAGATCTCACTAGCGGGAGGTTGGCCCAGTACTTC.

This clonotype has ten or more counts. The chain recombines TRBV20-1 with TRBJ2-1, with 7 bases aligning to TRBD2. J lost 2 bases, V lost 6 bases, and 1 base had no gene match. The CDR3 runs 12 residues. Germline CDR1 DFQATT, CDR2 SNEGSKA (reference sequence). CDR3 region: CSAGTTYNEQFF. The CDR3 DNA sequence: TGCAGTGCCGGGACTACCTACAATGAGCAGTTCTTC.

This clonotype was detected many times. The CDR3 reads CASSSQLGQGYGYTF. In DNA form, the CDR3 reads TGTGCCAGCAGCTCCCAACTGGGGCAGGGGTATGGCTACACCTTC. The chain has TRBV7-9 and TRBJ1-2, with D possibly being TRBD1 (6 bases). The V end was cut by 4 bases, the J end by 5 bases, with 17 bases between. The CDR3 loop spans 15 amino acids. Germline V gene data show CDR1 as SEHNR and CDR2 as FQNEAQ (reference sequence).

V gene TRBV28 combines with J gene TRBJ2-3; TRBD2 matches 8 bases. There are 15 residues in the CDR3. Germline values: CDR1 MDHEN, CDR2 SYDVKM. Unmatched junction bases numbered 11, after V lost 7 bases and J lost 5 bases. The CDR3 protein is CASNPGGSRGDTQYF. The CDR3 DNA reads TGTGCCAGCAACCCGGGGGGGAGCCGGGGAGATACGCAGTATTTT.

The chain recombines TRBV7-2 with TRBJ1-2, with D possibly TRBD1 on 6 matching bases. Trimming took off 1 base at V and 6 bases at J, with 6 bases between the two ends. Germline-derived CDR1 and CDR2 are SGHTA and FQGNSA. The CDR3 covers 12 residues. DNA of the CDR3: TGTGCCAGCAGCTTAGGGACAGATGGCTACACCTTC. Residues: CASSLGTDGYTF.